This TCR beta chain comes out of a study of response to subunit inactivated influenza vaccine. General study points: Each seasonal influenza vaccination recruits few new T cells, the authors suggested.

This clonotype was counted a few times. Its target is not known. V lost 5 bases, J lost 3 bases, and 20 bases lay in between. Germline lookup yields CDR1 SGHDT and CDR2 YYEEEE. The CDR3 consists of 16 residues. TCRdb passed the RT-PCR reads through MiXCR, listing each CDR3 protein once. This repertoire shows about 530,000 distinct CDR3 sequences, roughly 13% found once; its top ten account for around 13%. V gene TRBV5-6 combines with J gene TRBJ1-2; D call uncertain. The source material was PBMCs from blood, sampled 40 to 50 days after vaccination. This sequence was found in a man aged 45 to 65 who received an inactivated influenza vaccine. CDR3 bases: TGTGCCAGCAGTCTTTCCCGGCAGGACCAATACTATGGCTACACCTTC. Its translation is CASSLSRQDQYYGYTF.